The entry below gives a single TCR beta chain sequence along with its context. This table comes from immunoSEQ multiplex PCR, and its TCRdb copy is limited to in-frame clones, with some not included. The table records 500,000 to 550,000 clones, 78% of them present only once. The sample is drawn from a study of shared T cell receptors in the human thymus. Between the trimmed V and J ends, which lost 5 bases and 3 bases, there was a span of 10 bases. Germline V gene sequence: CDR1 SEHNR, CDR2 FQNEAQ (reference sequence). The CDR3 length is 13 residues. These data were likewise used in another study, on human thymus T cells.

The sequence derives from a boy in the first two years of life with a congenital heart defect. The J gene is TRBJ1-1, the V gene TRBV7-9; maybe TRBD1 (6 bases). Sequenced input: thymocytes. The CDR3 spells CASSTGRDTEAFF. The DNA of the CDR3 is TGTGCCAGCAGCACAGGGCGGGACACTGAAGCTTTCTTT.